This T cell receptor beta chain was identified during a study of control samples from healthy donors and cancer patients. Clones were sequenced by immunoSEQ multiplex PCR, and TCRdb holds only the in-frame ones, with some missing. Of under 150,000 clones in the sample, about 89% were seen once. CDR3 size: 13 residues. CDR1 is MNHEY and CDR2 is SVGEGT in the germline V gene. V was trimmed by 2 bases and J by 4 bases, leaving 6 bases between them. V is TRBV6-2 or TRBV6-3 and J is TRBJ1-5; D uncertain. The sample comprised blood. This clonotype was sampled from a man in his thirties or forties in good health. CDR3 residues: CASSYVRNQPQHF. The CDR3 DNA reads as TGTGCCAGCAGTTACGTGCGAAATCAGCCCCAGCATTTT.